The T cell receptor beta chain under discussion was sequenced for a study of cytomegalovirus exposure and HLA in healthy donors. V was trimmed by 1 base and J by 7 bases, leaving 6 bases between them. The CDR3 has 12 residues. Germline V gene lookup returns CDR1 SGHTS and CDR2 YDEGEE. In the PCR, 60 Vbeta and 13 Jbeta primers were used. In the original analysis: Later, an analysis found around 77 million unique TCR beta chains, and around 12 million of these were shared. TCRdb's table, derived via immunoSEQ multiplex PCR, lists solely in-frame clones and lacks some. V, J and clone size are taken as reported in that table, and D and trimming were inferred from the DNA itself. The profile covers some 150,000 clones, with approximately 70% appearing a single time and under 2% taken by the ten largest.

The chain recombines TRBV5-8 with TRBJ1-3; D is uncertain. The sample was PBMCs. The receptor comes from a woman aged 25 to 39 in good health and CMV-seronegative. CDR3 nucleotide sequence: TGTGCCAGCAGCTTGTTAGTGAACACCATATATTTT. It is translated as CASSLLVNTIYF.